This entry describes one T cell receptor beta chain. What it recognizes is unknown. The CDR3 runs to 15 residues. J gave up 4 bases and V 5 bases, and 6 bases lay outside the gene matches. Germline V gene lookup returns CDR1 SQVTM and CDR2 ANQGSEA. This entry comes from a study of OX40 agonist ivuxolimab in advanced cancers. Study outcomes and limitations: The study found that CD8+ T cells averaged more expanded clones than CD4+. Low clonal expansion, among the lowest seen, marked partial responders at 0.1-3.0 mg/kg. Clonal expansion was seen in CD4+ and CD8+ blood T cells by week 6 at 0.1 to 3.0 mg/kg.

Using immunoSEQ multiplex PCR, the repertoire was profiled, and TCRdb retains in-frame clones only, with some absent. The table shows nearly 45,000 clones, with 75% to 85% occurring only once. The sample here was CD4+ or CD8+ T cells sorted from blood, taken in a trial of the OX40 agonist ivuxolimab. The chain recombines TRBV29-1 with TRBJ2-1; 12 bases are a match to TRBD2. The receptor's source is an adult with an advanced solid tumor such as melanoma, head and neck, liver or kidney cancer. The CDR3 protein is CSVRLAGAGYNEQFF. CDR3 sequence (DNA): TGCAGCGTTCGACTAGCGGGAGCGGGGTACAATGAGCAGTTCTTC.